The sequence of this T cell receptor (beta chain) was determined in a study of T cells generated in artificial thymic organoids (dated by TCRdb to between 2016 and 2019). Some background on the complete study: In some experiments, thymic T cells were further FACS-purified to deplete CD4 immature single positive or double positive precursors. The study compared the TCR alpha and beta CDR3 repertoires of CD8 single positive T cells derived from in vitro artificial thymic organoids against those of naive CD8 T cells from thymus and peripheral blood. The displayed repertoire sequencing data were described as being representative of three independent experiments.

Study-level results and caveats: Physiological TCR clonotype diversity, comparable to that of thymic and blood naive CD8 T cells, was observed in organoid-derived CD8 single positive T cells.

Enrichment of primary CD8+ T cells was performed with magnetic beads using the Miltenyi CD8+ T cell Isolation Kit. Prior to RNA extraction, CD3+TCRalphabeta+CD8 single positive T cells from organoids and thymus were isolated by FACS sorting. For each sample, the RNeasy Micro kit was used to purify total RNA from about 40,000 to 200,000 sorted cells, and RNA quality was checked on an Agilent RNA 6000 Nano chip. To release thymocytes, thymic fragments were dissected, broken up by pipetting and passed through a 70 um strainer. TCRalpha and TCRbeta libraries were amplified in separate semi-nested PCR reactions using Advantage 2 and reverse primers located in the TRAC or TRBC constant regions. First-strand cDNA synthesis used between about 3.5 and 500 ng of total RNA. TCR cDNA libraries were generated by 5'-RACE using the SMARTer PCR cDNA Synthesis kit, with a poly-dT primer employed for first-strand synthesis. The semi-nested reverse primers in the constant regions carried 5-nucleotide sample-specific barcodes, and the PCR products were cleaned up with the Zymo DNA Clean and Concentrator-5 kit. Up to ten barcoded samples were pooled, ligated to Illumina adaptors and sequenced as 2 x 150 bp paired-end reads on an Illumina MiSeq. As for the original processing: Demultiplexed reads were aligned using BLAT against a custom library containing all human TRAV, TRAJ, TRBV, TRBD and TRBJ combinations from IMGT. The best BLAT hits were picked using pslCDnaFilter (-maxAligns=1, -ignoreIntrons), and custom Perl scripts were used to calculate clonotype frequencies. In TCRdb, the public reads were trimmed at Q25 with fastp and aligned with MiXCR, with productive beta chains retained. Identical CDR3 proteins give one entry, which carries the most common genes and DNA. Clone size and V and J calls follow TCRdb, not the original study. For this sample the table gives more than 8,000 distinct CDR3 sequences, of which about 17% were detected only once. Under 1.5% of the sample rests with the top ten.

Based on its abundance in the sample, this clonotype is medium-sized (0.01 to 0.1%). Its antigen is unknown. No base quality information exists; no much larger clone differs at one position. The CDR3, cysteine through phenylalanine, is 15 amino acids long. The only DNA kept is the CDR3, 45 bases in frame from the first base. CDR1 is given as SGHTA and CDR2 as FQGTGA, both from the germline V gene. The V and J ends are trimmed by 5 bases and 4 bases, leaving 17 bases between them. The chain is made from TRBV7-3 and TRBJ1-2; there is no confident call for the D gene. The sequencing input was naive CD8+ T cells from the thymus. The cell subset or site label corresponds to: CD3+TCRalphabeta+CD8SP T cells; for blood, CD45RO-CCR7+ naive CD8+ T cells. This clonotype was sampled from a human donor who gave cord blood stem cells for thymic organoid culture, a cardiac surgery patient who gave postnatal thymus, or a blood donor (not recorded which). This receptor has the CDR3 CASSPGRGPGYGYTF. The sequenced DNA: TGTGCCAGCAGCCCCGGGAGAGGGCCGGGCTATGGCTACACCTTC.